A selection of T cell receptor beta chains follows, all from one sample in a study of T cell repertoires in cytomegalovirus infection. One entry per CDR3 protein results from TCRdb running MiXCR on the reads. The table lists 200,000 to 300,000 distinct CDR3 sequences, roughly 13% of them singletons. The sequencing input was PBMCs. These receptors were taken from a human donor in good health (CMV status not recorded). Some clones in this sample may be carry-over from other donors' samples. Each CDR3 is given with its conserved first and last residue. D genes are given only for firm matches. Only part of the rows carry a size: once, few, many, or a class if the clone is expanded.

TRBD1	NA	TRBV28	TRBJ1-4	TGTGCCAGCAGTTTAGATCAGGGGGGTAATGAAAAACTGTTTTTT	CASSLDQGGNEKLFF
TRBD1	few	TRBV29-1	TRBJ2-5	TGCAGCGTTGTAGGGACAGGGGGTTTAGAGACCCAGTACTTC	CSVVGTGGLETQYF
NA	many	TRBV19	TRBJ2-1	TGTGCCAGTAGTAACGTCCCATCCTACAATGAGCAGTTCTTC	CASSNVPSYNEQFF
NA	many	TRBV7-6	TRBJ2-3	TGTGCCAGCAGCTTAGACGCAGATACGCAGTATTTT	CASSLDADTQYF
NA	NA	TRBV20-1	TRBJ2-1	TGCAGTGGGGTGCCTGGGGACAATGAGCAGTTCTTC	CSGVPGDNEQFF
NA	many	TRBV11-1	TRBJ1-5	TGTGCCAGCAGCCAGGACATCGATCAGCCCCAGCATTTT	CASSQDIDQPQHF
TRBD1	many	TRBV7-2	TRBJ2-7	TGTGCCAGCAGCTTAGGGGGGACAGGAGAATACGAGCAGTACTTC	CASSLGGTGEYEQYF
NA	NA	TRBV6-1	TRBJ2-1	TGTGCCAGCAGTGAATTTGCCGCGTGGGGAAGCTCCTACAATGAGCAGTTCTTC	CASSEFAAWGSSYNEQFF
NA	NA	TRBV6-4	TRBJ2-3	TGTGCCAGCAGTGACTCCCAGGGAAAGGCAGATACGCAGTATTTT	CASSDSQGKADTQYF
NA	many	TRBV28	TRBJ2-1	TGTGCCAGCAGTAGTGGCGGGGCCTACAATGAGCAGTTCTTC	CASSSGGAYNEQFF
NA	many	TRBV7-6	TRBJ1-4	TGTGCCAGCAGCTTAGCGGGAGGGGATGAAAAACTGTTTTTT	CASSLAGGDEKLFF
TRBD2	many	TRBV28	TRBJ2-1	TGTGCCAGCAGTTCCCCACTAGCGGGAGGGACTTACAATGAGCAGTTCTTC	CASSSPLAGGTYNEQFF
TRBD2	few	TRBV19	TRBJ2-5	TGTGCCAGCCGCCGCGGAGAGCGGGAGATTGAGACCCAGTACTTC	CASRRGEREIETQYF
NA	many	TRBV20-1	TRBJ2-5	TGCAGTGCAGAACAAAAACTGGCCCATTTCGAGACCCAGTACTTC	CSAEQKLAHFETQYF
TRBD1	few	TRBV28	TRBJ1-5	TGTGCCAGCAGACCGAGACAGGGAATTAGCAATCAGCCCCAGCATTTT	CASRPRQGISNQPQHF
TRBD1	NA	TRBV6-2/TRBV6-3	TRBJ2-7	TGTGCCAGCAGCCCGGGGACAGCCAGCTCCTACGAGCAGTACTTC	CASSPGTASSYEQYF
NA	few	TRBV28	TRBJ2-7	TGTGCCAGCAGTTTAAGGGGTGGGGCCTACCTTATCTACGAGCAGTACTTC	CASSLRGGAYLIYEQYF
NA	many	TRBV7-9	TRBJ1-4	TGTGCCAGCAGCTCGGTGGACGGGGATGAAAAACTGTTTTTT	CASSSVDGDEKLFF
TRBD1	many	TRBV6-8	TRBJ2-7	TGTGCCAGCAGAAGGGGGACAGGGAGCTCCTACGAGCAGTACTTC	CASRRGTGSSYEQYF
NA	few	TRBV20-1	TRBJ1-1	TGCAGTGCGGAAACCTGGGGGGGGACTGAAGCTTTCTTT	CSAETWGGTEAFF
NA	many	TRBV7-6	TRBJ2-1	TGTGCCAGCAGCTTAGAAGGACCCGGTCGGAGCTCCTACAATGAGCAGTTCTTC	CASSLEGPGRSSYNEQFF
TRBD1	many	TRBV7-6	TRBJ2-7	TGTGCCAGCAGCCCCCGGGGACAGGGCTTCTACGAGCAGTACTTC	CASSPRGQGFYEQYF
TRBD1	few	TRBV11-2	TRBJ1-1	TGTGCCAGCAGCTTAAGGGACAGCCTATCTGCTTTCTTT	CASSLRDSLSAFF
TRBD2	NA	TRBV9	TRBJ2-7	TGTGCCAGCAGCCCCAGATTGACTAGCGGTACCTACGAGCAGTACTTC	CASSPRLTSGTYEQYF
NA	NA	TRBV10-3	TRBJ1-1	TGTGCCATCAGTGGAGGGGCCACTGAAGCTTTCTTT	CAISGGATEAFF
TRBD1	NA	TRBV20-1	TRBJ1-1	TGCAGTGCTTCGGACAGGTCAGCTGAAGCTTTCTTT	CSASDRSAEAFF
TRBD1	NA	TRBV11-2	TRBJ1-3	TGTGCCAGCAGCCAGTTCACCCCCCCGGGACAGCGGAACACCATATATTTT	CASSQFTPPGQRNTIYF
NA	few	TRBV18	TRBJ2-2	TGTGCCAGCTCACCTTTGACAGAAAAAAACACCGGGGAGCTGTTTTTT	CASSPLTEKNTGELFF
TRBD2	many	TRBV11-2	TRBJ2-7	TGTGCCAGCAGCTTGAGACTAGCGGCCTACGAGCAGTACTTC	CASSLRLAAYEQYF
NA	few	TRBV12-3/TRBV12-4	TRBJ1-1	TGTGCCAGCAGCTTGGCCCAGGGAGCGCACACTGAAGCTTTCTTT	CASSLAQGAHTEAFF
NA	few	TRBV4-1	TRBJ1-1	TGCGCCAGCAGCCCCCCTTGGCAGGTTACCCCTCTGAACACTGAAGCTTTCTTT	CASSPPWQVTPLNTEAFF
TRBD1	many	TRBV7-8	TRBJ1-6	TGTGCCAGCAGCTTTAGACAGGGAGGTCGCTCCTATAATTCACCCCTCCACTTT	CASSFRQGGRSYNSPLHF
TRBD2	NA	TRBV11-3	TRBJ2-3	TGTGCCAGCAGCTTAGCTAGCGGGAGTGGAGATACGGAGTATTTT	CASSLASGSGDTEYF
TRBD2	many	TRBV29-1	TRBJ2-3	TGCAGCGTTCTTGGACTAGCGGGGATCACAGATACGCAGTATTTT	CSVLGLAGITDTQYF
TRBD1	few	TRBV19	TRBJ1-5	TGTGCCAGTAGTATATTAGGGACAGGGGGGGGTCAGCCCCAGCATTTT	CASSILGTGGGQPQHF
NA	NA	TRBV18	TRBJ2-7	TGTGCCAGCTCACCACCGACGGGGCATTTTTCCTACGAGCAGTACTTC	CASSPPTGHFSYEQYF
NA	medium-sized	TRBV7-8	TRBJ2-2	TGTGCCAGCAGCTTAGTTGACAGAGCATTCGGGGAGCTGTTTTTT	CASSLVDRAFGELFF
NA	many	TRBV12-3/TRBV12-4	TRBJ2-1	TGTGCCAGCAGTTTTGGAGGGGCCTACAATGAGCAGTTCTTC	CASSFGGAYNEQFF
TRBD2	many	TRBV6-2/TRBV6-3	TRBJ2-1	TGTGCCAGCAGTTACCCCAATAGCGGGAGCTCGGTGGGGAATGAGCAGTTCTTC	CASSYPNSGSSVGNEQFF
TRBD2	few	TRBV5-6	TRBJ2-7	TGTGCCAGCAGCTCGGGACTAAGGCGGTACGAGCAGTACTTC	CASSSGLRRYEQYF
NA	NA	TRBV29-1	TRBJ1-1	TGCAGCGCTGACCGTTCAGGCTTGAACACTGAAGCTTTCTTT	CSADRSGLNTEAFF
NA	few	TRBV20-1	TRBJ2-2	TGCAGTGCTAGAGTGGGGTTCGGCGGGGAGCTGTTTTTT	CSARVGFGGELFF
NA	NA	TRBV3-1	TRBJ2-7	TGTGCCAGCACCGGGATCGACACCCACGAGCAGTACTTC	CASTGIDTHEQYF
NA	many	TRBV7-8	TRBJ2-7	TGTGCCAGCAGCTTGGGGATGGGGCGGACCACCTACGAGCAGTACTTC	CASSLGMGRTTYEQYF
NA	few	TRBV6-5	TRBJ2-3	TGTGCCAGCAGTTACTCAGGCCCCACAGATACGCAGTATTTT	CASSYSGPTDTQYF
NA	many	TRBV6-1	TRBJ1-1	TGTGCCAGCAGGGCGATAGGGCTACCTGAAGCTTTCTTT	CASRAIGLPEAFF
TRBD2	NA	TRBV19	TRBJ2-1	TGTGCCAGTAGTCCGCCGGGACTAGCGGTATACAATGAGCAGTTCTTC	CASSPPGLAVYNEQFF
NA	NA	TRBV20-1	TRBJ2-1	TGCAGTGCTAGAGATCCGGGGGCTTTCGGCGATGAGCAGTTCTTC	CSARDPGAFGDEQFF
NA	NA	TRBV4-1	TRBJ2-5	TGCGCCAGCAGCCAACACTACTCCCAAGAGACCCAGTACTTC	CASSQHYSQETQYF
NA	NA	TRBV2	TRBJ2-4	TGTGCCAGCAGTGACGAAAGGGGGGCAGGGCGGTTC	CASSDERGAGRF